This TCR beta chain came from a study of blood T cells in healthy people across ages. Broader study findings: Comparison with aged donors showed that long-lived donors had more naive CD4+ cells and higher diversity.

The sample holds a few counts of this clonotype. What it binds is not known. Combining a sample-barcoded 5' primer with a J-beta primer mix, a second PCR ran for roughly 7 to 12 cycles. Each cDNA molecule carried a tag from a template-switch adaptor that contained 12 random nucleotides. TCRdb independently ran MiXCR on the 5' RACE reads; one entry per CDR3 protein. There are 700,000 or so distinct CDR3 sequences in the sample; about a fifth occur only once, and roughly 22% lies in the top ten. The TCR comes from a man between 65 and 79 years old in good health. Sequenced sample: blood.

This chain's CDR3 is CASSLRQLVDTQYF. The CDR3 DNA sequence: TGTGCCAGCAGTTTACGCCAGCTAGTGGATACGCAGTATTTT. This chain connects TRBV12-3 or TRBV12-4 to TRBJ2-3; D remains ambiguous. Deletions cut 2 bases from V and 6 bases from J, with 12 bases between. CDR3 length: 14 amino acids.